This TCR beta chain came from a study of neoadjuvant nivolumab and ipilimumab in lung cancer. Using immunoSEQ multiplex PCR, the repertoire was profiled, and TCRdb retains in-frame clones only, with some absent. The sample has 7,500 or so clones, 60% to 80% seen once; the top ten hold 3.5% to 4.5%. V lost 5 bases and J lost 3, with 11 bases in between. The CDR3 contains 13 residues. CDR1 is ENHRY and CDR2 is SYGVKD in the germline V gene. Concerning this clone itself: Its matching antigen is unknown.

The study's findings and limits: From pretherapy to surgery, tumor richness and clonality rose with dual therapy.

The chain uses TRBV10-3 and TRBJ2-7; TRBD1 might be the D (6 bases). Source: tumor tissue, taken after neoadjuvant nivolumab, alone or with ipilimumab, at or shortly before surgery. This TCR came from an adult with non-small cell lung cancer. CDR3 bases: TGTGCCATCAGTAACGGCAGGGGCTACGAGCAGTACTTC. It translates to CAISNGRGYEQYF.